One and the same sample provided the 32 T cell receptor beta chains below, sequenced in a study of T cell responses to AZD1222 COVID-19 vaccine. TCRdb's copy holds only in-frame clones and misses some; the assay was immunoSEQ multiplex PCR. The sample consists of approximately 150,000 clones, around 92% of them appearing once. The sequencing used peripheral blood, collected on day 0 of AZD1222 vaccination. These receptors all stem from an adult in good health.

V and J are TRBV7-3 and TRBJ1-2; D possibly corresponds to TRBD1 (5 bases). CDR1 and CDR2 (germline): SGHTA, FQGTGA. V lost 2 bases and J lost 3, with 7 bases in between. The CDR3 length is 13 residues. CDR3 bases: TGTGCCAGCAGCTTAGGGGCAGACTATGGCTACACCTTC. Translated, it gives CASSLGADYGYTF.

The V gene is TRBV5-8, the J gene TRBJ2-2; the D is unclear. V gave up 4 bases and J gave up 6 bases, with 10 bases separating them. The CDR3 has 13 amino acids. Germline values: CDR1 SGHTS, CDR2 YDEGEE. The CDR3 DNA follows: TGTGCCAGCAGCATTTACAAGGCCGGGGAGCTGTTTTTT. Its protein product is CASSIYKAGELFF.

This chain connects TRBV27 to TRBJ2-1; perhaps D is TRBD1 or TRBD2 (6 bases each). V was cut by 8 bases and J by 3 bases, with 17 bases left in between. CDR1 and CDR2 (germline): MNHEY, SMNVEV (reference sequence). The length of the CDR3 is 15 residues. CDR3 nucleotides: TGTGCCAGCTCTCCGGACGGGGGCCACTACAATGAGCAGTTCTTC. Translation gives CASSPDGGHYNEQFF.

This rearrangement joins TRBV30 to TRBJ1-1; D might be TRBD1 (6 bases). This CDR3 contains 14 residues. Between the trimmed V and J ends, which lost 2 bases and 2 bases, there was a span of 12 bases. The germline V gene has CDR1 GTSNPN and CDR2 SVGIG (reference sequence). The CDR3 DNA reads as TGTGCCTGGAGTCAACAGGGTTATAACACTGAAGCTTTCTTT. Translated: CAWSQQGYNTEAFF.

The chain links TRBV19 to TRBJ2-3; D is ambiguous. The CDR3 extends over 11 amino acids. The ends were cut back, 2 bases at V and 3 bases at J, with 0 bases in the middle. Germline loops: CDR1 LNHDA, CDR2 SQIVND (reference sequence). This CDR3 reads CASSITDTQYF. In nucleotides, the CDR3 is TGTGCCAGTAGTATAACAGATACGCAGTATTTT.

The J gene is TRBJ1-1, the V gene TRBV4-3; the D is unclear. Looked up from germline, CDR1 is LGHNA and CDR2 is YSLEER. The CDR3 consists of 13 residues. Trimming took 0 bases from V and 11 from J, leaving 13 bases between them. CDR3 amino acids: CASSQDGRVGAFF. The DNA of the CDR3 is TGCGCCAGCAGCCAAGACGGGAGGGTGGGGGCTTTCTTT.

The chain combines TRBV10-3 with TRBJ1-6; D not resolved. This CDR3 region has 14 residues. In germline, CDR1 is ENHRY, CDR2 SYGVKD. V lost 6 bases and J 9 bases, leaving 15 bases between the germline ends. This CDR3 is CAIRFTEFGSPLHF. Here the CDR3 DNA reads TGTGCCATCAGATTCACGGAGTTTGGTTCACCCCTCCACTTT.

The chain has TRBV10-3 and TRBJ1-4, with D perhaps TRBD1 (5 bases). Trimming removed 2 bases at V and 1 base at J, with 8 bases between. Germline CDR1 and CDR2: ENHRY and SYGVKD. The CDR3 extends over 15 amino acids. CDR3 sequence reads: CAISEGQGTNEKLFF. CDR3 in DNA: TGTGCCATCAGTGAGGGGCAGGGAACTAATGAAAAACTGTTTTTT.

This rearrangement joins TRBV19 to TRBJ1-4; no reliable D call. The CDR3 is made up of 15 amino acids. Deletions cut 3 bases from V and 2 bases from J, with 10 bases between. Germline lookup yields CDR1 LNHDA and CDR2 SQIVND (reference sequence). CDR3 residues: CASSIGLGTNEKLFF. In DNA, the CDR3 is TGTGCCAGTAGTATTGGGTTGGGTACTAATGAAAAACTGTTTTTT.

The chain has TRBV25-1 and TRBJ1-3, with D possibly matching TRBD1 (5 bases). Deletions cut 6 bases from V and 3 bases from J, with 15 bases between. This CDR3 comprises 15 residues. The germline CDR1 and CDR2 sequences are MGHDK and SYGVNS. CDR3 residues: CASRGVRWSGNTIYF. CDR3 nucleotides: TGTGCCAGCAGGGGGGTCCGCTGGAGTGGAAACACCATATATTTT. The full variable domain, rest sourced from reference TRBV25-1 and TRBJ1-3, is EADIYQTPRYLVIGTGKKITLECSQTMGHDKMYWYQQDPGMELHLIHYSYGVNSTEKGDLSSESTVSRIRTEHFPLTLESARPSHTSQYLCASRGVRWSGNTIYFGEGSWLTVV.

This rearrangement joins TRBV29-1 to TRBJ2-7; 7 bases line up with TRBD2. Trimming removed 7 bases from V and 1 base from J; junction bases left unmatched: 7. The length of the CDR3 is 13 residues. Germline V CDR1 and CDR2: SQVTM, ANQGSEA. CDR3 DNA sequence: TGCAGCGGCGTACCTAGCGGATCCTACGAGCAGTACTTC. Translated: CSGVPSGSYEQYF.

V usage is TRBV19 and J usage is TRBJ2-6, with 11 bases lining up with TRBD2. The germline CDR1 and CDR2 sequences are LNHDA and SQIVND (reference sequence). The CDR3 is made up of 20 amino acids. Losses at the gene ends were 3 bases for V and 0 bases for J; bases not matched to a gene: 10. Here the CDR3 DNA reads TGTGCCAGTAGTATTGGTGCGACTAGCGGGAAGAGCTCTGGGGCCAACGTCCTGACTTTC. Translating it yields CASSIGATSGKSSGANVLTF. Together with reference TRBV19 and TRBJ2-6, the CDR3 gives the full variable domain: DGGITQSPKYLFRKEGQNVTLSCEQNLNHDAMYWYRQDPGQGLRLIYYSQIVNDFQKGDIAEGYSVSREKKESFPLTVTSAQKNPTAFYLCASSIGATSGKSSGANVLTFGAGSRLTVL.

The chain uses TRBV10-1 and TRBJ2-7, with 7 bases that match TRBD2. The CDR3 spans 15 residues. V lost 2 bases, J lost 1 base, and 5 bases stayed unmatched. Looked up from germline, CDR1 is WNHNN and CDR2 is SYGVQD (reference sequence). DNA of the CDR3: TGCGCCAGCAGTGAGGTGCGGGAGCCGTCCTACGAGCAGTACTTC. Its protein is CASSEVREPSYEQYF.

The chain links TRBV20-1 to TRBJ2-1; D call uncertain. Germline assignment: CDR1 DFQATT and CDR2 SNEGSKA (reference sequence). The germline V and J ends were trimmed by 2 bases and 4 bases, with 3 bases remaining between them. The CDR3 has 11 amino acids. The CDR3 DNA follows: TGCAGTGCTAGACCATACAATGAGCAGTTCTTC. This encodes CSARPYNEQFF.

This chain uses TRBV2 with TRBJ1-5; D is ambiguous. The CDR3 sequence is 12 residues long. Germline V CDR1 and CDR2: SNHLY, FYNNEI. Trimming left V 6 bases short and J 5 bases short, with 8 bases between. The CDR3 loop is CASSTGDQPQHF. DNA for the CDR3: TGTGCCAGCAGCACCGGGGATCAGCCCCAGCATTTT.

This chain joins TRBV5-4 and TRBJ1-2; a possible D gene is TRBD1 (6 bases). This CDR3 spans 12 amino acids. Trimming removed 6 bases at V and 1 base at J, with 7 bases between. Per the germline V gene, CDR1 is SGHNT and CDR2 is YYREEE (reference sequence). The DNA of the CDR3 is TGTGCCAGCAACAGGGATAACTATGGCTACACCTTC. Its protein is CASNRDNYGYTF.

The CDR3 is CASTAGRAKNIQYF. In DNA form, the CDR3 reads TGTGCCAGTACAGCGGGACGAGCCAAAAACATTCAGTACTTC. The V and J genes are TRBV19 and TRBJ2-4, with 7 bases matching TRBD2. This CDR3 comprises 14 residues. J was trimmed by 0 bases and V by 7 bases; bases with no gene match: 3. Germline values: CDR1 LNHDA, CDR2 SQIVND (reference sequence).

The chain combines TRBV9 with TRBJ1-6; D unresolved. Germline assignment: CDR1 SGDLS and CDR2 YYNGEE. Trimming cost V 3 bases and J 7 bases, with 14 bases left between them. This CDR3 spans 15 amino acids. CDR3 sequence reads: CASSAEGRRNSPLHF. The CDR3 DNA follows: TGTGCCAGCAGCGCCGAAGGGCGGAGGAATTCACCCCTCCACTTT.

The chain employs TRBV29-1 and TRBJ1-4; D is perhaps TRBD1 (5 bases). Germline V gives CDR1 SQVTM, CDR2 ANQGSEA. The CDR3 has 13 amino acids. Trimming removed 4 bases at V and 8 bases at J, with 14 bases between. CDR3 amino acids: CSVAGRAVEKLFF. The CDR3 coding sequence is TGCAGCGTTGCAGGGAGGGCAGTCGAAAAACTGTTTTTT. Using reference TRBV29-1 and TRBJ1-4 for the parts outside the CDR3, the full variable domain is SAVISQKPSRDICQRGTSLTIQCQVDSQVTMMFWYRQQPGQSLTLIATANQGSEATYESGFVIDKFPISRPNLTFSTLTVSNMSPEDSSIYLCSVAGRAVEKLFFGSGTQLSVL.

This clone was detected once. The chain links TRBV28 to TRBJ1-6, with D hard to call. V dropped 5 bases and J dropped 8 bases, with 4 bases sitting between them. Per germline, CDR1 MDHEN and CDR2 SYDVKM. The CDR3 consists of 11 residues. The CDR3 sequence is CASSGDSPLHF. In DNA, the CDR3 is TGTGCCAGCAGTGGCGATTCACCCCTCCACTTT.

The chain couples TRBV29-1 to TRBJ2-1, with D possibly being TRBD1 (6 bases). The CDR3 has 15 amino acids. V lost 6 bases to trimming and J lost 2 bases, with 17 bases between them. Per the germline V gene, CDR1 is SQVTM and CDR2 is ANQGSEA. The CDR3 DNA reads as TGCAGCGTCGTCGGAACTGAGGGGGCCTACAATGAGCAGTTCTTC. Translation gives CSVVGTEGAYNEQFF.

The genes are TRBV4-1 and TRBJ2-1; D might be TRBD1 or TRBD2, each matching 5 bases. Germline CDR1 MGHRA, CDR2 YSYEKL. Trimming left V 2 bases short and J 13 bases short, with 9 bases between. The CDR3 runs to 11 residues. The CDR3: CASSQSGPQFF. The CDR3 region has the DNA TGCGCCAGCAGCCAATCGGGGCCACAGTTCTTC.

The V gene is TRBV11-2, the J gene TRBJ2-2, with D possibly TRBD1 on 5 matching bases. V was trimmed by 5 bases and J by 4 bases, leaving 14 bases between them. The germline CDR1 and CDR2 sequences are SGHAT and FQNNGV. The CDR3 is 15 residues long. The CDR3 region is CASSRWGGSTGELFF. The DNA of the CDR3 is TGTGCCAGCAGCCGGTGGGGCGGCTCCACCGGGGAGCTGTTTTTT. The whole variable domain, remainder taken from reference TRBV11-2 and TRBJ2-2, is EAGVAQSPRYKIIEKRQSVAFWCNPISGHATLYWYQQILGQGPKLLIQFQNNGVVDDSQLPKDRFSAERLKGVDSTLKIQPAKLEDSAVYLCASSRWGGSTGELFFGEGSRLTVL.

The J gene is TRBJ1-5, the V gene TRBV27; 12 bases are a match to TRBD1. J lost 6 bases, V lost 6 bases, and 12 bases had no gene match. Germline CDR1 reads MNHEY; CDR2 reads SMNVEV (reference sequence). This CDR3 contains 17 residues. CDR3 in DNA: TGTGCCAGCAGCCCCGGAACGGGACAGGGGGCTCGTCAGCCCCAGCATTTT. Its protein product is CASSPGTGQGARQPQHF.

This chain connects TRBV18 to TRBJ2-1; 9 nucleotides match TRBD2. V lost 3 bases to trimming and J lost 14 bases; unmatched junction nucleotides: 5. This CDR3 region has 12 residues. Germline CDR1 is KGHSH and CDR2 is LQKENI. CDR3 coding DNA: TGTGCCAGCTCACCGACTAGCGGTTCGGAGTTCTTC. Translating gives CASSPTSGSEFF. The full variable domain, rest sourced from reference TRBV18 and TRBJ2-1, is NAGVMQNPRHLVRRRGQEARLRCSPMKGHSHVYWYRQLPEEGLKFMVYLQKENIIDESGMPKERFSAEFPKEGPSILRIQQVVRGDSAAYFCASSPTSGSEFFGPGTRLTVL.

The chain joins TRBV14 to TRBJ2-7, with a possible D match to TRBD2 (6 bases). The CDR3 consists of 16 residues. V dropped 0 bases and J dropped 6 bases, with 18 bases sitting between them. Germline V CDR1 and CDR2: SGHDN, FVKESK. This chain's CDR3 is CASSQDMAKDYIEQYF. The CDR3 DNA follows: TGTGCCAGCAGCCAAGATATGGCCAAGGACTACATCGAGCAGTACTTC.

This chain joins TRBV10-3 and TRBJ2-7, with D possibly being TRBD1 (5 bases). Germline V gene sequence: CDR1 ENHRY, CDR2 SYGVKD. The CDR3 has 14 residues. Trimming took 5 bases from V and 4 from J, leaving 15 bases between them. In nucleotides, the CDR3 is TGTGCCATCAGTCCCCTCCAGGGCGGTTACGAGCAGTACTTC. Encoded protein: CAISPLQGGYEQYF.

The V and J genes are TRBV10-3 and TRBJ2-1, with D possibly TRBD1 on 6 matching bases. The CDR3 length is 13 residues. Germline CDR1 ENHRY, CDR2 SYGVKD. Trimming took 7 bases from V and 7 from J, leaving 14 bases between them. As DNA, the CDR3 is TGTGCCATCACTGGCAGGGGTTCGAATGAGCAGTTCTTC. Protein sequence: CAITGRGSNEQFF.

Comment on this clone: A read error may account for a junction end that differs from germline. V is TRBV5-4 and J is TRBJ2-7; TRBD2 is a possible D gene (5 bases). The CDR3 spans 14 residues. The germline CDR1 and CDR2 sequences are SGHNT and YYREEE (reference sequence). CDR3: CASSFRGLSHEQYF. The CDR3 DNA reads TGTGCCAGCAGCTTCCGCGGACTCTCCCACGAGCAGTACTTC. Filled out from reference TRBV5-4 and TRBJ2-7, the complete variable domain reads ETGVTQSPTHLIKTRGQQVTLRCSSQSGHNTVSWYQQALGQGPQFIFQYYREEENGRGNFPPRFSGLQFPNYSSELNVNALELDDSALYLCASSFRGLSHEQYFGPGTRLTVT.

The chain has TRBV18 and TRBJ1-2; 9 bases are a match to TRBD1. Germline V gene lookup returns CDR1 KGHSH and CDR2 LQKENI. The CDR3 runs to 19 residues. V shed 3 bases, J shed 0 bases, and the junction held 14 bases outside the gene matches. The CDR3 loop reads CASSPQDTGGEGTNYGYTF. The CDR3 DNA sequence: TGTGCCAGCTCACCCCAAGATACAGGGGGCGAGGGGACTAACTATGGCTACACCTTC.

This sequence joins TRBV7-2 and TRBJ2-2; the D is unclear. CDR3 length equals 13 residues. Trimming left V 5 bases short and J 1 base short, with 5 bases between. Looked up from germline, CDR1 is SGHTA and CDR2 is FQGNSA. The CDR3 loop reads CASSPRNTGELFF. The CDR3 coding sequence is TGTGCCAGCAGCCCACGGAACACCGGGGAGCTGTTTTTT.

This clone was counted once. The chain combines TRBV29-1 with TRBJ2-1, with 7 nucleotides matching TRBD2. Germline CDR1 and CDR2: SQVTM and ANQGSEA. CDR3 length equals 22 residues. V shed 4 bases and J 6 bases; nucleotides not matched to a gene: 33. The DNA for the CDR3 is TGCAGCGTTGGGGTATTAGGCGGGAGCAGGTATGTCGCCTGGGATCCGGTCAATGAGCAGTTCTTC. Translating it yields CSVGVLGGSRYVAWDPVNEQFF.